This TCR beta chain emerged from a study of molecular identifiers for immune sequencing clone quantification. Study results and caveats: Underestimation of highly expanded clone sizes could arise where identical TCR molecules share a barcode. Naive cells had under 1% of molecules in clones above 20 RNA copies, effectors over 98%.

RNA fractions of 10%, 30% or 50% and roughly 20,000 to 1,000,000 sorted cells were the source of naive CD8 libraries. J lost 0 bases, V lost 8 bases, and 1 base had no gene match. Germline V gene lookup returns CDR1 MNHEY and CDR2 SMNVEV (reference sequence). This CDR3 has 14 amino acids. TCR libraries were built in bulk with a published protocol and specific TCR primers. TCRdb itself ran the PCR reads through MiXCR, one entry per CDR3 protein. The sample has over 65,000 distinct CDR3 sequences, around a quarter seen once. As to this clonotype: The antigen remains undetermined.

The receptor comes from a human donor in good health. Some libraries in this study had Jurkat cell RNA spiked in. The rearrangement links TRBV27 to TRBJ2-2, with 9 bases matching TRBD2. Sequenced input: naive CD8+ T cells from blood, with Jurkat cell RNA spiked in. The subset denotes: FACS-sorted CD8+CD4-CCR7+CD45RA+ naive T cells. This CDR3 is CASAGGANTGELFF. The CDR3 region has the DNA TGTGCCAGCGCGGGGGGGGCGAACACCGGGGAGCTGTTTTTT.